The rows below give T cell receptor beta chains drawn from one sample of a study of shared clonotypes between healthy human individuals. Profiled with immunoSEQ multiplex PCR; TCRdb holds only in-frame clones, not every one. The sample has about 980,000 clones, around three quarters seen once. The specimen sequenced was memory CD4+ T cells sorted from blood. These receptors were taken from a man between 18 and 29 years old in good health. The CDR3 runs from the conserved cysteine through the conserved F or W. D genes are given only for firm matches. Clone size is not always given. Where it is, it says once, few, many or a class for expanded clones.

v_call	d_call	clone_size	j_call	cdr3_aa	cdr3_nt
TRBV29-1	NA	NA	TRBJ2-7	CSVFGDGTSYEQYF	TGCAGCGTTTTTGGGGACGGGACCTCCTACGAGCAGTACTTC
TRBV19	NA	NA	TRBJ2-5	CASRASPAAQETQYF	TGTGCCAGTCGGGCGTCCCCGGCGGCCCAAGAGACCCAGTACTTC
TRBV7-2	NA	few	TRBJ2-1	CASNQRGNEQFF	TGTGCCAGCAACCAAAGGGGGAATGAGCAGTTCTTC
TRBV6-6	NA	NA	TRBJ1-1	CASTYSMNTEAFF	TGTGCCAGCACCTACTCGATGAACACTGAAGCTTTCTTT
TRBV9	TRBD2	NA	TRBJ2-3	CASSVAAGGSTDTQYF	TGTGCCAGCAGCGTAGCGGCGGGGGGAAGCACAGATACGCAGTATTTT
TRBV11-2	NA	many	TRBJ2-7	CASSYGQTNYEQYF	TGTGCCAGCAGCTATGGACAGACAAACTACGAGCAGTACTTC
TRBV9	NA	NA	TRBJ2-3	CASSTPGTQYF	TGTGCCAGCAGCACCCCCGGTACGCAGTATTTT
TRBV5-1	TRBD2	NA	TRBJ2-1	CASRDGTSGDNEQFF	TGCGCCAGCAGGGACGGGACTAGCGGGGACAATGAGCAGTTCTTC
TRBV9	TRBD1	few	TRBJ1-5	CASRRTGYDNQPQHF	TGTGCCAGCAGGCGGACAGGGTACGACAATCAGCCCCAGCATTTT
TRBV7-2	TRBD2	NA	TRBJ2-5	CASSATGTSQETQYF	TGTGCCAGCAGCGCGACCGGGACTAGTCAAGAGACCCAGTACTTC
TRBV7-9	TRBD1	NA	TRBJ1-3	CASSPLDRERGNTIYF	TGTGCCAGCAGCCCGCTTGACAGGGAGCGTGGAAACACCATATATTTT
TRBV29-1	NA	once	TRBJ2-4	CSARTANIQYF	TGCAGCGCTCGGACGGCAAACATTCAGTACTTC
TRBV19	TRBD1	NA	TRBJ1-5	CASSTAGDSKQPQHF	TGTGCCAGTAGTACGGCGGGGGACAGCAAGCAGCCCCAGCATTTT
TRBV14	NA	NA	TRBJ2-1	CASSSFQNEQFF	TGTGCCAGCAGCTCGTTCCAAAATGAGCAGTTCTTC
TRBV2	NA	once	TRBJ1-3	CASSDPRINTIYF	TGTGCCAGCAGTGATCCCAGAATAAACACCATATATTTT
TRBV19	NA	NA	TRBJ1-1	CASSIGGPGPNTEAFF	TGTGCCAGTAGTATAGGAGGGCCAGGCCCAAACACTGAAGCTTTCTTT
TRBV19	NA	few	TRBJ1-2	CASSPSAGFGGYTF	TGTGCCAGTAGCCCCTCCGCAGGGTTCGGAGGCTACACCTTC
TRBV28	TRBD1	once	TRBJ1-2	CASSFPTGVGYGYTF	TGTGCCAGCAGTTTCCCGACAGGGGTTGGCTATGGCTACACCTTC
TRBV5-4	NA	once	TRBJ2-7	CASSPLGISAYEQYF	TGTGCCAGCAGCCCTCTGGGGATCTCTGCCTACGAGCAGTACTTC
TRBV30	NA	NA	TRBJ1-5	CAWSFWATNQPQHF	TGTGCCTGGAGTTTCTGGGCTACCAATCAGCCCCAGCATTTT
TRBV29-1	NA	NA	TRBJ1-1	CSAGWVGNTEAFF	TGCAGCGCCGGCTGGGTAGGGAACACTGAAGCTTTCTTT
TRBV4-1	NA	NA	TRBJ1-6	CASSQEREMKFSPLHF	TGCGCCAGCAGCCAAGAGCGAGAAATGAAATTTTCACCCCTCCACTTT
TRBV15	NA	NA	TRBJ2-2	CATSRDRLNTGELFF	TGTGCCACCAGCAGAGATAGGTTGAACACCGGGGAGCTGTTTTTT
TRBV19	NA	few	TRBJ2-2	CASSPNGGNTGELFF	TGTGCCAGTAGTCCTAATGGAGGGAACACCGGGGAGCTGTTTTTT
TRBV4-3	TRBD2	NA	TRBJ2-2	CASSQDVGLAGNANTGELFF	TGCGCCAGCAGCCAAGACGTTGGCCTAGCGGGAAACGCGAACACCGGGGAGCTGTTTTTT
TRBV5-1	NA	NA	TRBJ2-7	CASKTGTQAYEQYF	TGCGCCAGTAAAACGGGGACCCAAGCTTACGAGCAGTACTTC
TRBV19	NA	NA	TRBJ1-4	CASNLGPEKLFF	TGTGCCAGTAACTTGGGGCCTGAAAAACTGTTTTTT
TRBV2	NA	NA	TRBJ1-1	CASRDAGGSNTEAFF	TGTGCCAGCAGGGACGCTGGTGGATCAAACACTGAAGCTTTCTTT
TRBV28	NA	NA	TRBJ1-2	CASSLAQANYGYTF	TGTGCCAGCAGTTTAGCGCAGGCTAACTATGGCTACACCTTC
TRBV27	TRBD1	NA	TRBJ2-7	CASSFLDRTYEQYF	TGTGCCAGCAGTTTCCTGGACAGGACCTACGAGCAGTACTTC
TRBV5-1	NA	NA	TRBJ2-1	CASRLSGQSNNEQFF	TGCGCCAGCAGATTATCAGGGCAAAGCAACAATGAGCAGTTCTTC
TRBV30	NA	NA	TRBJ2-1	CAWLARSGHEQFF	TGTGCCTGGCTAGCCCGGTCGGGGCATGAGCAGTTCTTC
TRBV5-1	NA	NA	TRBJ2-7	CASRLASEQYF	TGCGCCAGCAGACTAGCAAGCGAGCAGTACTTC
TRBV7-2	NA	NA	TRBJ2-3	CASSLAISADSTDTQYF	TGTGCCAGCAGCTTAGCGATAAGCGCCGATAGCACAGATACGCAGTATTTT
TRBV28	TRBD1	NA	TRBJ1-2	CASSPLDRDLGYTF	TGTGCCAGCAGCCCGTTGGACAGGGATCTAGGCTACACCTTC
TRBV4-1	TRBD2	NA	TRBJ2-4	CASSQDVAGPYRIQYF	TGCGCCAGCAGCCAAGACGTAGCGGGGCCTTACAGAATTCAGTACTTC
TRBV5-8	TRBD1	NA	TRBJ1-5	CASSLARTGDQPQHF	TGTGCCAGCAGCTTGGCCCGGACAGGGGACCAGCCCCAGCATTTT
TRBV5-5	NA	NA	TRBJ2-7	CASSLGTGYLAYF	TGTGCCAGCAGCTTGGGCACAGGGTATTTGGCGTACTTC
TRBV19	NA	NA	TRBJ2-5	CASSTRRQETQYF	TGTGCCAGTAGTACGAGGAGGCAAGAGACCCAGTACTTC
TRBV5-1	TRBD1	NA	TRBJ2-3	CASSYDRGKVTDTQYF	TGCGCCAGCAGCTACGACAGGGGAAAGGTCACAGATACGCAGTATTTT
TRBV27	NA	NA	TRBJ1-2	CASSLDSNYGYTF	TGTGCCAGCAGTTTAGACAGTAACTATGGCTACACCTTC
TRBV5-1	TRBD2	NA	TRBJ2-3	CASSVDSGGAPDTQYF	TGCGCCAGCAGCGTAGATAGCGGGGGGGCCCCAGATACGCAGTATTTT
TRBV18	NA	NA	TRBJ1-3	CASSPPRSQLRGNTIYF	TGTGCCAGCTCACCACCGAGAAGTCAGTTGAGAGGAAACACCATATATTTT
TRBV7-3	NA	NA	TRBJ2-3	CASSLIAGFADTQYF	TGTGCCAGCAGCTTAATTGCAGGGTTTGCCGATACGCAGTATTTT
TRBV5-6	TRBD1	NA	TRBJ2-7	CASKGQDGEQYF	TGTGCCAGCAAAGGACAGGACGGCGAGCAGTACTTC
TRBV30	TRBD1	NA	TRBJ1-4	CAWSKTGIGEKLFF	TGTGCCTGGAGTAAGACAGGGATTGGTGAAAAACTGTTTTTT
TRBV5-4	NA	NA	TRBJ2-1	CASSFEGRGFF	TGTGCCAGCAGCTTCGAGGGGCGTGGGTTCTTC